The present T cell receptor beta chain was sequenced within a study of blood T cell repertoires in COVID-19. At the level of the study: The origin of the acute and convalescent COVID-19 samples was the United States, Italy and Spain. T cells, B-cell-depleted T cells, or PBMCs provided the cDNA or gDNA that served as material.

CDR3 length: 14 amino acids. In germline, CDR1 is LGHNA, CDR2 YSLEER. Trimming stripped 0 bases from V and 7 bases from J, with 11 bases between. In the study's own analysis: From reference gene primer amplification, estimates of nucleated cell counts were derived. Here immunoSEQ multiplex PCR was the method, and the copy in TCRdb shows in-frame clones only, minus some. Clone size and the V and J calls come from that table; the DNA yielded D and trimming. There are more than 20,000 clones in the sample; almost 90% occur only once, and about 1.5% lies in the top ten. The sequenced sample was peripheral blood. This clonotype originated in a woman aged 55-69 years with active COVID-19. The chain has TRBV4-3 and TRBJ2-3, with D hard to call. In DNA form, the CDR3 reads TGCGCCAGCAGCCAAGATAGTAGCCGAAATACGCAGTATTTT. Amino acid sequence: CASSQDSSRNTQYF.